The rows below give T cell receptor beta chains drawn from one sample of a study of glioma-infiltrating T cells. MiXCR, applied by TCRdb to the multiplex PCR reads, yields one record per CDR3 protein. The sample has approximately 110,000 distinct CDR3 sequences, 23% seen once. Sequenced material: glioma tissue, nonneoplastic brain tissue, or PBMCs (not recorded which). The receptors stem from a human donor with low-grade glioma or glioblastoma, undergoing nonglioma brain surgery, or in good health (not recorded which). The CDR3 runs from the conserved cysteine through the conserved F or W. A D gene is named only where the DNA matches it firmly. A clone size is listed for some rows: how often the clone was seen (once, few, many), or a class if it is expanded.

v_gene	abundance	d_gene	j_gene	CDR3nt	CDR3aa
TRBV12-3/TRBV12-4	.	TRBD1	TRBJ2-5	TGTGCCAGCAGTCTAGGACAGGGACAGTACTTC	CASSLGQGQYF
TRBV9	.	TRBD2	TRBJ2-1	TGTGCCAGCAGTTCTAGCGGGATAAATGAGCGGTTCTTC	CASSSSGINERFF
TRBV20-1	many	TRBD2	TRBJ2-3	TGCAGTGCTCCTAGGACTAGCGGGAGTTTTGCAGATACGCAGTATTTT	CSAPRTSGSFADTQYF
TRBV7-2	.	TRBD1	TRBJ2-7	TGTGCCAGCAGCTTAGTGACAGGGGCTTTGAACGAGCAGTACTTC	CASSLVTGALNEQYF
TRBV10-3	many	.	TRBJ2-7	TGTGCCATCAAGGCGGGGGACACGGTGGTTCGGGGGCTCGAGCAGTACTTC	CAIKAGDTVVRGLEQYF
TRBV7-8	many	.	TRBJ2-2	TGTGCCAGCAGCTTAGCCAGGACCGCGAACACCGGGGAGCTGTTTTTT	CASSLARTANTGELFF
TRBV4-1	many	TRBD2	TRBJ2-1	TGCGCCAGCAGCCAGAGCGACGGGACTAGGAGATACAATGAGCAGTTCTTC	CASSQSDGTRRYNEQFF
TRBV18	.	.	TRBJ2-1	TGTGCCAGCTCACCATTCGGGAGTGACGAGCAGTTCTTC	CASSPFGSDEQFF
TRBV2	many	.	TRBJ2-7	TGTGCCAGCGAGTACAGCTCTATCTACGAGCAGTACTTC	CASEYSSIYEQYF
TRBV28	many	TRBD2	TRBJ2-1	TGTGCCAGCAGTTCCCTAACTAGCGGGCTAGTAGGCAATGAGCAGTTCTTC	CASSSLTSGLVGNEQFF
TRBV20-1	many	.	TRBJ2-5	TGCAGTGCTACAGGGAAAGAGACCCAGTACTTC	CSATGKETQYF
TRBV29-1	.	TRBD1	TRBJ2-7	TGCAGCGTCACGACAGGGAGAGAGCAGTACTTC	CSVTTGREQYF
TRBV20-1	many	TRBD2	TRBJ2-7	TGCAGTGCTACCGAGGGGACTAGCGGTGTCTACGAGCAGTACTTC	CSATEGTSGVYEQYF
TRBV10-2	.	TRBD1	TRBJ2-7	TGCGCCAGAAGTCCGGGACAGGGGCCCTACGAGCAGTACTTC	CARSPGQGPYEQYF
TRBV7-9	many	TRBD2	TRBJ2-5	TGTGCCAGCAGCTCCACCTCACTAGCGGGAGTAGAGACCCAGTACTTC	CASSSTSLAGVETQYF
TRBV28	many	.	TRBJ1-2	TGTGCCAGCAGGCCTTCGGGAGGGCCAAACTATGGCTACACCTTC	CASRPSGGPNYGYTF
TRBV29-1	many	TRBD1	TRBJ1-2	TGCAGCGTGGAGGACAGGTCACTCTATGGCTACACCTTC	CSVEDRSLYGYTF
TRBV6-6	many	TRBD2	TRBJ2-3	TGTGCCAGCAGTTACGTCGCGGGAGGGCGGGCAGATACGCAGTATTTT	CASSYVAGGRADTQYF
TRBV18	few	TRBD2	TRBJ2-7	TGTGCCAGCTCCCGGGAGGCTAGCGCCTACCGCTACGAGCAGTACTTC	CASSREASAYRYEQYF
TRBV7-2	few	TRBD1	TRBJ2-7	TGTGCCAGCAGCCCCCGAGGGGGCAGAGTGGGGACAAGAACCTACGAGCAGTACTTC	CASSPRGGRVGTRTYEQYF
TRBV7-2	.	TRBD2	TRBJ2-1	TGTGCCAGCAGCCAGTCCTCACTAGCGGGAGCAGGTGGAAACAATGAGCAGTCCTTC	CASSQSSLAGAGGNNEQSF
TRBV6-1	many	TRBD2	TRBJ2-7	TGTGCCAGCAGTCGTCCTAGCGGGAGCGAGCAGTACTTC	CASSRPSGSEQYF
TRBV19	.	.	TRBJ1-5	TGTGCCAGTAGTATAGCAGGGGTTGGAAAGCCCCAGCATTTT	CASSIAGVGKPQHF
TRBV2	many	TRBD1	TRBJ2-1	TGTGCCAGCAAATTGGAGACAGGGGCCAACAATGAGCAGTTCTTC	CASKLETGANNEQFF
TRBV7-2	many	TRBD2	TRBJ2-3	TGTGCCAGCAGGCTAGGACTAGCGGGAGTAGCGGATACGCAGTATTTT	CASRLGLAGVADTQYF
TRBV19	many	.	TRBJ2-3	TGTGCCAGTAGTAAGGACCGTAACACAGATACGCAGTATTTT	CASSKDRNTDTQYF
TRBV10-3	.	.	TRBJ1-5	TGTGCCACCAGTGAGACAGGACCTGGGCCCCAGCATTTT	CATSETGPGPQHF
TRBV7-2	many	.	TRBJ1-5	TGTGCCAGCAGCCTTTATCAAAGGCAGCCCCAGCATTTT	CASSLYQRQPQHF
TRBV12-3/TRBV12-4	few	.	TRBJ1-3	TGTGCCAGCAGTTCTGACCAGGGAAACACCATATATTTT	CASSSDQGNTIYF
TRBV12-3/TRBV12-4	few	TRBD1	TRBJ2-5	TGTGCCAGCAGTCCGCCTCAGGGGGTGGAAGAGACCCAGTACTTC	CASSPPQGVEETQYF
TRBV7-2	many	.	TRBJ1-3	TGTGCCAGCAGCTTGTACTCAACTTCCTCTGGAAACACCATATATTTT	CASSLYSTSSGNTIYF
TRBV30	.	.	TRBJ2-3	TGTGCCTGGAGTAATGGGTTCGGAAAAGATACGCAGTGTTTT	CAWSNGFGKDTQCF
TRBV28	few	.	TRBJ2-3	TGTGCCAGCAGTCTGGGCAGGGTGACGCAGTATTTT	CASSLGRVTQYF
TRBV6-2/TRBV6-3	many	TRBD1	TRBJ2-7	TGTGCCAGCAGTTACACGGACAGGGCGGTCGAGCAGTACTTC	CASSYTDRAVEQYF
TRBV7-9	.	TRBD1	TRBJ1-2	TGTGCCGGCAGCTTTGGACAGGATAACTATGGCTACACCTTC	CAGSFGQDNYGYTF
TRBV25-1	many	.	TRBJ1-1	TGTGCCAGCAGTGAATTGGGGGGGAGTGGGACGGCTTTCTTT	CASSELGGSGTAFF
TRBV20-1	many	.	TRBJ2-6	TGCAGTGCTACCGGACAAGCCATGGCCAACGTCCTGACTTTC	CSATGQAMANVLTF
TRBV15	many	.	TRBJ1-5	TGTGCCACCAGCCGGGGCAATCAGCCCCAGCATTTT	CATSRGNQPQHF
TRBV18	.	.	TRBJ1-5	TGTGCCAGCTCACCCATGGGGGATCAGCCCCAGCATTTT	CASSPMGDQPQHF
TRBV6-1	many	TRBD1	TRBJ1-2	TGTGCCAGCGGACAGGGGAGTCCTAACTATGGCTACACCTTC	CASGQGSPNYGYTF
TRBV28	many	.	TRBJ1-1	TGTGCCAGCAGTTTAAGTGTGGGTGTGGCCGCTTTCTTT	CASSLSVGVAAFF
TRBV6-2/TRBV6-3	many	TRBD1	TRBJ2-7	TGTGCCAGCAGTTACCCCGAGACAGGGTCGGGTGAGCAGTACTTC	CASSYPETGSGEQYF
TRBV2	many	.	TRBJ1-2	TGTGCCAGCAGGGACAGTCCTGGTTATGGCTACACCTTC	CASRDSPGYGYTF
TRBV20-1	.	.	TRBJ1-3	TGCAGTGATAGAGAGCGGGTTGGAAACACCATATATTTT	CSDRERVGNTIYF
TRBV27	medium-sized	TRBD1	TRBJ1-1	TGTGCCAGCAGTACCGCGGACAGGGGGAACACTGAAGCTTTCTTT	CASSTADRGNTEAFF
TRBV18	many	.	TRBJ2-1	TGTGCCAGCTCACTTAGACCAGGAATCCTTGAGCAGTTCTTC	CASSLRPGILEQFF
TRBV7-2	many	.	TRBJ2-3	TGTGCCAGCAGCTTAGGAGTTGCAAATACGCAGTATTTT	CASSLGVANTQYF